The next 26 T cell receptor beta chains were all read from a single sample in a study of CD4 T cell repertoires in COVID-19. Produced via immunoSEQ multiplex PCR; TCRdb's table is partial and in-frame only. The sample has approximately 75,000 clones; around 82% are singletons. Sequenced material: CD4+ T cells from peripheral blood, taken after recovery from COVID-19. Source of these receptors: a human donor who had COVID-19.

The genes are TRBV5-5 and TRBJ1-1, with 9 bases that match TRBD1. V lost 4 bases and J lost 4; bases outside the gene matches: 8. This CDR3 region has 15 residues. Germline V CDR1 and CDR2: SGHKS, YYEKEE (reference sequence). CDR3 in amino acids: CASSATGDRATEAFF. In DNA form, the CDR3 reads TGTGCCAGCAGCGCCACGGGGGACAGGGCCACTGAAGCTTTCTTT.

The chain joins TRBV28 to TRBJ1-1; D gene uncertain. With 3 bases removed from V and 3 bases from J, the gap between germline ends came to 8 bases. This CDR3 is 13 amino acids long. Germline V gene lookup returns CDR1 MDHEN and CDR2 SYDVKM. The CDR3 protein is CASSFGRYTEAFF. CDR3 nucleotide sequence: TGTGCCAGCAGTTTCGGTAGGTACACTGAAGCTTTCTTT.

This clone came up many times. V usage is TRBV6-5 and J usage is TRBJ2-7; D might be TRBD1 (6 bases). Per germline, CDR1 MNHEY and CDR2 SVGAGI. The CDR3 sequence is 13 residues long. V was pared by 4 bases and J by 3 bases, with 10 bases between. The DNA of the CDR3 is TGTGCCAGCAGTTCCCAGGGGAACTACGAGCAGTACTTC. Translated: CASSSQGNYEQYF.

About this clone: This specimen includes other DNA sequences encoding the same CDR3. This sequence joins TRBV19 and TRBJ1-1; possibly TRBD1 for D (6 bases). V lost 5 bases, J lost 1 base, and 11 bases lay in between. The CDR3 is made up of 14 amino acids. The germline V gene has CDR1 LNHDA and CDR2 SQIVND (reference sequence). The CDR3 region has the DNA TGTGCCAGTAGTCCAAGGACAGAGAACACTGAAGCTTTCTTT. Translation: CASSPRTENTEAFF.

The chain has TRBV19 and TRBJ2-3; 7 nucleotides agree with TRBD1. The CDR3 consists of 14 residues. Germline V gene data show CDR1 as LNHDA and CDR2 as SQIVND (reference sequence). V trimming: 11 bases; J trimming: 0 bases; junction bases outside the gene matches: 8. The CDR3 is CACRRDRSTDTQYF. The CDR3, as DNA: TGTGCCTGCCGCCGGGACAGAAGCACAGATACGCAGTATTTT.

The chain combines TRBV18 with TRBJ1-4; the D is unclear. CDR3 length: 14 residues. CDR1 and CDR2 (germline): KGHSH, LQKENI. Trimming stripped 5 bases from V and 2 bases from J, with 9 bases between. The CDR3 spells CASSTDRTNEKLFF. The CDR3 nucleotides are TGTGCCAGCTCAACAGACCGGACTAATGAAAAACTGTTTTTT. Drawing the rest from reference TRBV18 and TRBJ1-4, the complete variable domain is NAGVMQNPRHLVRRRGQEARLRCSPMKGHSHVYWYRQLPEEGLKFMVYLQKENIIDESGMPKERFSAEFPKEGPSILRIQQVVRGDSAAYFCASSTDRTNEKLFFGSGTQLSVL.

This clone showed up just once. The rearrangement uses TRBV6-4 and TRBJ2-3; D may correspond to TRBD1 or TRBD2 (5 bases each). Trimming left V 5 bases short and J 1 base short, with 13 bases between. The CDR3 runs to 15 residues. CDR1 MRHNA and CDR2 SNTAGT come from the germline V gene. As DNA, the CDR3 is TGTGCCAGCAGTCGGTCGGGGACCGGCACAGATACGCAGTATTTT. This translates into CASSRSGTGTDTQYF.

This rearrangement joins TRBV9 to TRBJ2-3, with D tentatively TRBD2 (6 bases). Germline V gene lookup returns CDR1 SGDLS and CDR2 YYNGEE. The CDR3 covers 18 residues. V was pared by 3 bases and J by 0 bases, with 20 bases between. In DNA form, the CDR3 reads TGTGCCAGCAGCGCCCGTAGCGGAGCCCTAACTAGCACAGATACGCAGTATTTT. This gives the protein CASSARSGALTSTDTQYF.

The J gene is TRBJ2-3, the V gene TRBV4-1; D ambiguous. CDR1 is MGHRA and CDR2 is YSYEKL in the germline V gene. Trimming took 3 bases from V and 6 from J, leaving 19 bases between them. The CDR3 is 16 amino acids. The CDR3 here is CASSHFLGSTRDTQYF. The DNA for the CDR3 is TGCGCCAGCAGCCATTTTCTGGGGTCGACTCGGGATACGCAGTATTTT.

The chain is built from TRBV11-2 and TRBJ2-1; perhaps TRBD1 as D (5 bases). Trimming shortened V by 0 bases and J by 5 bases, and 14 bases separated the two germline ends. The length of the CDR3 is 16 residues. Germline V gene lookup returns CDR1 SGHAT and CDR2 FQNNGV. CDR3 sequence (DNA): TGTGCCAGCAGCTTAGAATTGGCAGGGCCAAACAATGAGCAGTTCTTC. It specifies CASSLELAGPNNEQFF.

The CDR3 DNA reads TGTGCCAGCTCACCTCCTAGGACGGAGAACTCTGGAAACACCATATATTTT. Its protein is CASSPPRTENSGNTIYF. J is TRBJ1-3 and V is TRBV18; D not resolved. V shed 3 bases and J shed 0 bases, with 15 bases lying between them. From germline, CDR1 is KGHSH and CDR2 LQKENI. This CDR3 has 17 residues.

The chain has TRBV7-2 and TRBJ2-5, with D tentatively TRBD2 (5 bases). The V gene lost 2 bases and the J gene lost 7 bases, with 14 bases spanning the gap. CDR1 and CDR2 from the germline V gene are SGHTA and FQGNSA. The CDR3 is 14 residues long. The CDR3 DNA is TGTGCCAGCAGCTTACCAGAACTAGGTGGGACCCAGTACTTC. This encodes CASSLPELGGTQYF.

The CDR3 DNA reads TGTGCCAGCAGCACAGGAGCTAGCGGACACAATGAGCAGTTCTTC. Amino acid sequence: CASSTGASGHNEQFF. The chain recombines TRBV7-9 with TRBJ2-1; TRBD2 matches 7 bases. This CDR3 is 15 amino acids long. V trimming: 5 bases; J trimming: 5 bases; junction bases outside the gene matches: 9. Germline loops: CDR1 SEHNR, CDR2 FQNEAQ (reference sequence).

This chain joins TRBV12-3 or TRBV12-4 and TRBJ1-2; D might be TRBD1 (6 bases). This CDR3 has 13 residues. Between the trimmed V and J ends, which lost 5 bases and 6 bases, there was a span of 13 bases. Here the CDR3 reads CASSPDRQNGYTF. CDR3 DNA: TGTGCCAGCAGTCCCGACAGGCAGAATGGCTACACCTTC.

J is TRBJ1-2 and V is TRBV5-1, with D unclear. V lost 2 bases and J lost 3, with 8 bases in between. CDR3 length equals 13 residues. Germline V gene lookup returns CDR1 SGHRS and CDR2 YFSETQ. Here the CDR3 DNA reads TGCGCCAGCAGCTTTGGACCCGACTATGGCTACACCTTC. Translation gives CASSFGPDYGYTF.

The rearrangement uses TRBV3-1 (or the pseudogene TRBV3-2) and TRBJ2-2; D perhaps matches TRBD2 (5 bases). The V gene lost 1 base and the J gene lost 6 bases, with 12 bases spanning the gap. This CDR3 is built from 15 residues. Germline assignment: CDR1 LGHDT and CDR2 YNNKEL (reference sequence). The DNA of the CDR3 is TGTGCCAGCAGCCAAGCGTACGGGATTGCCGGGGAGCTGTTTTTT. As protein: CASSQAYGIAGELFF.

V is TRBV4-1 and J is TRBJ1-1; TRBD1 might be the D (5 bases). Germline assignment: CDR1 MGHRA and CDR2 YSYEKL. The V and J ends lost 7 bases and 1 base respectively, with 16 bases between them. The length of the CDR3 is 15 residues. This chain's CDR3 is CASIGLPQGNTEAFF. CDR3 nucleotide sequence: TGCGCCAGCATAGGCCTACCGCAGGGGAACACTGAAGCTTTCTTT.

The chain recombines TRBV18 with TRBJ1-5; D might be TRBD1 (6 bases). The V gene lost 3 bases and the J gene lost 0 bases, with 15 bases spanning the gap. CDR3 length equals 17 residues. Germline-derived CDR1 and CDR2 are KGHSH and LQKENI. The CDR3 loop is CASSPAGGLYSNQPQHF. For the CDR3, the DNA is TGTGCCAGCTCACCGGCCGGGGGCCTTTATAGCAATCAGCCCCAGCATTTT.

The genes are TRBV7-9 and TRBJ1-3; no definite D call. V shed 2 bases and J shed 0 bases, with 17 bases lying between them. The CDR3 loop spans 18 amino acids. The germline V gene encodes CDR1 SEHNR and CDR2 FQNEAQ (reference sequence). CDR3: CASSLYASPPFSGNTIYF. The DNA for the CDR3 is TGTGCCAGCAGCTTATACGCGAGCCCTCCGTTCTCTGGAAACACCATATATTTT.

V is TRBV5-5 and J is TRBJ2-4; D is perhaps TRBD1 (5 bases). Between the trimmed V and J ends, which lost 4 bases and 5 bases, there was a span of 16 bases. This CDR3 has 15 amino acids. Germline V gene sequence: CDR1 SGHKS, CDR2 YYEKEE (reference sequence). For the CDR3, the DNA is TGTGCCAGCAGCCCCGTTGGGGCTGTCGAAAACATTCAGTACTTC. As protein: CASSPVGAVENIQYF.

This chain uses TRBV6-1 with TRBJ1-5, with 8 bases that match TRBD1. V gave up 2 bases and J gave up 6 bases; unmatched junction bases: 6. Per the germline V gene, CDR1 is MNHNS and CDR2 is SASEGT. This CDR3 spans 15 amino acids. CDR3 region: CASSELDRGGQPQHF. The CDR3, as DNA: TGTGCCAGCAGTGAATTAGACAGGGGTGGTCAGCCCCAGCATTTT.

This chain joins TRBV5-1 and TRBJ2-3, with unresolved D. The germline gives CDR1 SGHRS, CDR2 YFSETQ. V lost 2 bases, J lost 5 bases, and 12 bases lay in between. CDR3 length equals 14 residues. CDR3 nucleotide sequence: TGCGCCAGCAGCTTAGGGCCCCACGGAGATACGCAGTATTTT. It codes for CASSLGPHGDTQYF.

For the CDR3, the DNA is TGCGCCAGCAGCGACGGTGGGGGGAACACTGAAGCTTTCTTT. Protein: CASSDGGGNTEAFF. The genes are TRBV5-1 and TRBJ1-1; possible D gene TRBD1, 5 bases. The CDR3 loop spans 14 amino acids. Germline values: CDR1 SGHRS, CDR2 YFSETQ. The V and J ends lost 4 bases and 1 base respectively, with 11 bases between them. Using reference TRBV5-1 and TRBJ1-1 for the parts outside the CDR3, the full variable domain is KAGVTQTPRYLIKTRGQQVTLSCSPISGHRSVSWYQQTPGQGLQFLFEYFSETQRNKGNFPGRFSGRQFSNSRSEMNVSTLELGDSALYLCASSDGGGNTEAFFGQGTRLTVV.

This clone was seen only once. The chain employs TRBV6-5 and TRBJ1-6; D unclear. Germline V CDR1 and CDR2: MNHEY, SVGAGI. The CDR3 is 15 amino acids. V gave up 8 bases and J gave up 6 bases, with 17 bases separating them. The CDR3 DNA reads TGTGCCAGCCTCCCTACTGGCACAGTTAATTCACCCCTCCACTTT. Protein: CASLPTGTVNSPLHF.

The chain is built from TRBV2 and TRBJ1-6; D gene ambiguous. Germline V gene sequence: CDR1 SNHLY, CDR2 FYNNEI. With 7 bases removed from V and 14 bases from J, the gap between germline ends came to 12 bases. The CDR3 contains 11 residues. The CDR3 DNA reads TGTGCCAGCACGGGTGTGTGGTCCCTCCACTTT. Amino acid sequence: CASTGVWSLHF.

V gene TRBV10-3 combines with J gene TRBJ2-1, with TRBD2 matching over 8 bases. CDR1 and CDR2 (germline): ENHRY, SYGVKD. Germline trimming cut 8 bases from V and 5 bases from J; bases unmatched to any gene: 8. The CDR3 totals 14 residues. CDR3 bases: TGTGCCATCTCTCAACTAGCGGAAAACAATGAGCAGTTCTTC. Translated, it gives CAISQLAENNEQFF.